The 26 T cell receptor beta chains listed next were all sequenced from one sample in a study of blood T cell repertoires in COVID-19. Only in-frame clones appear in the TCRdb table, and some are missing; sequencing was by immunoSEQ multiplex PCR. Of about 74,000 clones in the sample, roughly 87% were seen once. Specimen: peripheral blood. Every receptor here comes from a woman older than 75 with active or convalescent COVID-19.

The chain joins TRBV19 to TRBJ1-1; D may be TRBD1 (5 bases). This CDR3 has 13 amino acids. Trimming pared 7 bases from V and 5 bases from J, leaving 14 bases between. Germline V lookup: CDR1 LNHDA, CDR2 SQIVND (reference sequence). Here the CDR3 reads CASKNRFLTEAFF. CDR3 coding DNA: TGTGCCAGTAAAAACAGGTTTTTAACTGAAGCTTTCTTT.

The chain employs TRBV6-4 and TRBJ1-6, with unresolved D. CDR3 length: 15 residues. Per the germline V gene, CDR1 is MRHNA and CDR2 is SNTAGT. The germline V and J ends were trimmed by 0 bases and 8 bases, with 11 bases remaining between them. CDR3 region: CASSDSHGWDSPLHF. DNA for the CDR3: TGTGCCAGCAGTGACTCACACGGGTGGGATTCACCCCTCCACTTT.

The chain has TRBV6-1 and TRBJ1-2; D ambiguous. The CDR3 covers 15 residues. Trimming cost V 3 bases and J 7 bases, with 18 bases left between them. From germline, CDR1 is MNHNS and CDR2 SASEGT. The CDR3 DNA follows: TGTGCCAGCAGTGATATAGGTTGGGGAGTGGGTGGCTACACCTTC. As protein: CASSDIGWGVGGYTF.

The chain recombines TRBV4-1 with TRBJ2-2; TRBD2 matches at 10 bases. V lost 1 base and J lost 9; bases outside the gene matches: 8. The length of the CDR3 is 16 residues. CDR1 and CDR2 (germline): MGHRA, YSYEKL. In DNA form, the CDR3 reads TGCGCCAGCAGCCAAGTCCCAGCGGGGGGGCCCAGGGAGCTGTTTTTT. Translating gives CASSQVPAGGPRELFF.

This rearrangement joins TRBV4-3 to TRBJ1-3, with 7 bases fitting TRBD1. This CDR3 spans 17 amino acids. The V segment lost 0 bases and the J segment 5 bases; nucleotides outside the gene matches: 10. Per the germline V gene, CDR1 is LGHNA and CDR2 is YSLEER. CDR3: CASSQDIRGQIRNTIYF. For the CDR3, the DNA is TGCGCCAGCAGCCAAGATATTAGGGGACAGATTAGAAACACCATATATTTT.

This chain links TRBV3-1 (or the pseudogene TRBV3-2) with TRBJ2-7, with D perhaps TRBD2 (5 bases). The CDR3 contains 15 residues. Germline lookup yields CDR1 LGHDT and CDR2 YNNKEL (reference sequence). Trimming removed 0 bases from V and 4 bases from J, with 13 bases in between. The CDR3, as DNA: TGTGCCAGCAGCCAAGATCTCACGGGAAGGTACGAGCAGTACTTC. This sequence encodes CASSQDLTGRYEQYF.

V usage is TRBV10-2 and J usage is TRBJ1-1; tentative D call: TRBD1 (5 bases). The V gene's germline CDR1 is WSHSY and CDR2 SAAADI. CDR3 length equals 14 residues. V gave up 0 bases and J gave up 4 bases, with 9 bases separating them. CDR3 amino acids: CASSESGGGTEAFF. DNA of the CDR3: TGCGCCAGCAGTGAGTCGGGGGGGGGCACTGAAGCTTTCTTT.

The rearrangement joins TRBV14 to TRBJ1-2; maybe TRBD1 (5 bases). Trimming left V 3 bases short and J 3 bases short, with 11 bases between. From germline, CDR1 is SGHDN and CDR2 FVKESK. The CDR3 loop spans 14 amino acids. CDR3 residues: CASSQGGDDYGYTF. CDR3 coding DNA: TGTGCCAGCAGCCAGGGGGGTGACGACTATGGCTACACCTTC.

The J gene is TRBJ2-3, the V gene TRBV5-8, with D perhaps TRBD1 (5 bases). Germline CDR1 SGHTS, CDR2 YDEGEE. The CDR3 length is 15 residues. Between the trimmed V and J ends, which lost 4 bases and 2 bases, there was a span of 14 bases. CDR3 amino acids: CASSPIAGSTDTQYF. The CDR3 DNA is TGTGCCAGCAGCCCCATAGCAGGGTCCACAGATACGCAGTATTTT.

The J gene is TRBJ2-5, the V gene TRBV28; 7 bases are a match to TRBD1. The CDR3 has 17 amino acids. J lost 4 bases, V lost 1 base, and 12 bases had no gene match. Germline CDR1 is MDHEN and CDR2 is SYDVKM. The CDR3 DNA follows: TGTGCCAGCAGTTTATACCCCCGCCAGGGGGTAGGAGAGACCCAGTACTTC. Translating gives CASSLYPRQGVGETQYF.

This clone was counted only a few times. This rearrangement joins TRBV19 to TRBJ2-1; 11 bases agree with TRBD2. V trimming: 7 bases; J trimming: 0 bases; junction bases outside the gene matches: 8. The CDR3 consists of 17 residues. Germline V gene data show CDR1 as LNHDA and CDR2 as SQIVND (reference sequence). DNA for the CDR3: TGTGCCAGTACCCCTACTAGCGGGGGAGGCTCCTACAATGAGCAGTTCTTC. Translation: CASTPTSGGGSYNEQFF.

This chain uses TRBV28 with TRBJ1-2; D is uncertain. This CDR3 contains 12 residues. Per germline, CDR1 MDHEN and CDR2 SYDVKM. Trimming took 5 bases from V and 0 from J, leaving 4 bases between them. The CDR3: CASSLANYGYTF. The CDR3 bases are TGTGCCAGCAGTCTAGCTAACTATGGCTACACCTTC.

The V gene is TRBV6-5, the J gene TRBJ2-7; D is undetermined. Germline values: CDR1 MNHEY, CDR2 SVGAGI. With 8 bases removed from V and 4 bases from J, the gap between germline ends came to 15 bases. This CDR3 has 13 amino acids. Here the CDR3 DNA reads TGTGCCAGCGGAGTAGGTGTTCAGTACGAGCAGTACTTC. Its translation is CASGVGVQYEQYF.

The CDR3 loop is CATSDFGGGVNEQFF. In DNA, the CDR3 is TGTGCCACCAGTGATTTTGGGGGGGGAGTCAATGAGCAGTTCTTC. The chain links TRBV24-1 to TRBJ2-1; 7 nucleotides align to TRBD2. Germline values: CDR1 KGHDR, CDR2 SFDVKD. The CDR3 length is 15 residues. V shed 1 base and J 6 bases; nucleotides not matched to a gene: 5.

The chain joins TRBV11-2 to TRBJ1-3; D is unresolved. There are 13 residues in the CDR3. Germline loops: CDR1 SGHAT, CDR2 FQNNGV. The germline V and J ends were trimmed by 5 bases and 0 bases, with 5 bases remaining between them. As DNA, the CDR3 is TGTGCCAGCAGCCCCCGCTCTGGAAACACCATATATTTT. This sequence encodes CASSPRSGNTIYF.

CDR3 sequence reads: CASGGQNNEQFF. CDR3 in DNA: TGTGCCAGCGGTGGACAAAACAATGAGCAGTTCTTC. The rearrangement uses TRBV7-8 and TRBJ2-1, with D tentatively TRBD1 (5 bases). Trimming left V 8 bases short and J 5 bases short, with 10 bases between. CDR3 size: 12 residues. Germline lookup yields CDR1 SGHVS and CDR2 FQNEAQ.

The V gene is TRBV30, the J gene TRBJ2-7; TRBD1 might be the D (6 bases). In germline, CDR1 is GTSNPN, CDR2 SVGIG (reference sequence). Between the trimmed V and J ends, which lost 8 bases and 6 bases, there was a span of 17 bases. CDR3 size: 12 residues. The chain's CDR3 is CAASWWGLEQYF. DNA for the CDR3: TGTGCCGCCTCTTGGTGGGGGCTCGAGCAGTACTTC.

The chain has TRBV27 and TRBJ1-5; 7 bases agree with TRBD1. The CDR3 runs 15 residues. V shed 3 bases, J shed 1 base, and the junction held 3 bases outside the gene matches. Germline values: CDR1 MNHEY, CDR2 SMNVEV (reference sequence). The DNA of the CDR3 is TGTGCCAGCAGTTTGACAGGGTCCAGCAATCAGCCCCAGCATTTT. Its protein product is CASSLTGSSNQPQHF.

The chain carries TRBV1 and TRBJ2-7; the DNA was not compared with TRBD2, the D call given in the table. TRBV1 is annotated as a pseudogene. This CDR3 comprises 17 residues. CDR3 sequence (DNA): TGCACCAGCAGCCAAGATCTTTTGGGCCTAGCGGGGGGCAAGCAGTACTTC. This translates into CTSSQDLLGLAGGKQYF.

This chain links TRBV30 with TRBJ2-7, with TRBD1 matching over 9 bases. The CDR3 has 14 amino acids. CDR1 is GTSNPN, CDR2 SVGIG, per germline (reference sequence). V shed 7 bases, J shed 6 bases, and the junction held 13 bases outside the gene matches. The CDR3 DNA sequence: TGTGCCTTTCAGCCCCCGGACAGGGGCAGCGAGCAGTACTTC. Its protein is CAFQPPDRGSEQYF.

J is TRBJ1-6 and V is TRBV5-1; TRBD1 aligns across 7 bases. The germline V gene has CDR1 SGHRS and CDR2 YFSETQ. The CDR3 runs 15 residues. The J segment lost 8 bases and the V segment lost 0 bases, leaving 5 bases of the junction unmatched. The CDR3 region is CASSLAGGRDSPLHF. Here the CDR3 DNA reads TGCGCCAGCAGCTTGGCAGGGGGACGGGATTCACCCCTCCACTTT.

This chain joins TRBV27 and TRBJ1-5, with D perhaps matching TRBD1 (5 bases). Germline loops: CDR1 MNHEY, CDR2 SMNVEV (reference sequence). The CDR3 has 14 amino acids. V was cut by 5 bases and J by 2 bases, with 10 bases left in between. The CDR3 loop reads CASSPSGRNQPQHF. In DNA form, the CDR3 reads TGTGCCAGCAGTCCCTCAGGGCGCAATCAGCCCCAGCATTTT.

The chain recombines TRBV7-2 with TRBJ1-2; D is unresolved. There are 15 residues in the CDR3. CDR1 is SGHTA, CDR2 FQGNSA, per germline. V lost 5 bases and J 3 bases, leaving 16 bases between the germline ends. Here the CDR3 reads CASSPGIGAYYGYTF. For the CDR3, the DNA is TGTGCCAGCAGCCCCGGGATCGGAGCCTACTATGGCTACACCTTC.

V is TRBV4-1 and J is TRBJ1-3; 8 nucleotides agree with TRBD1. Germline V lookup: CDR1 MGHRA, CDR2 YSYEKL. V gave up 1 base and J gave up 3 bases; unmatched junction bases: 11. The CDR3 is made up of 18 amino acids. CDR3 residues: CASSQVPTDRGLGNTIYF. The CDR3 nucleotides read TGCGCCAGCAGCCAAGTCCCGACTGACAGGGGTCTTGGAAACACCATATATTTT.

This clone was seen only once. This chain links TRBV28 with TRBJ1-5; D is possibly TRBD1 (5 bases). The germline V gene encodes CDR1 MDHEN and CDR2 SYDVKM. Trimming cost V 4 bases and J 6 bases, with 16 bases left between them. The CDR3 loop spans 15 amino acids. The CDR3 sequence: CASSSLWGSGQPQHF. The DNA of the CDR3 is TGTGCCAGCAGTTCCCTCTGGGGCTCGGGTCAGCCCCAGCATTTT.

The chain is built from TRBV9 and TRBJ2-7; 9 bases fit TRBD1. The germline V gene encodes CDR1 SGDLS and CDR2 YYNGEE. There are 14 residues in the CDR3. J was trimmed by 2 bases and V by 4 bases; bases with no gene match: 4. Written as DNA, the CDR3 is TGTGCCAGCAGCCCTTGGGACAGGGCCTACGAGCAGTACTTC. Protein: CASSPWDRAYEQYF.